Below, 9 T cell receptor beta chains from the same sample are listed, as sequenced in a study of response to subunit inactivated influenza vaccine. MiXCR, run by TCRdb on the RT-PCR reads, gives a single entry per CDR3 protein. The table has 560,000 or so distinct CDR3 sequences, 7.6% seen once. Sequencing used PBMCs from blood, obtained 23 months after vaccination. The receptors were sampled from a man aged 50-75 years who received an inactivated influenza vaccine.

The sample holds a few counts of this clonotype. The CDR3 DNA is TGTGCCTGGAGCCCTCGGAATCCCCAGATCTATGGCTACACCTTC. Protein product: CAWSPRNPQIYGYTF. The chain couples TRBV30 to TRBJ1-2; D ambiguous. There are 15 residues in the CDR3. CDR1 GTSNPN and CDR2 SVGIG come from the germline V gene (reference sequence). V was clipped by 3 bases and J by 4 bases, with 18 bases between them.

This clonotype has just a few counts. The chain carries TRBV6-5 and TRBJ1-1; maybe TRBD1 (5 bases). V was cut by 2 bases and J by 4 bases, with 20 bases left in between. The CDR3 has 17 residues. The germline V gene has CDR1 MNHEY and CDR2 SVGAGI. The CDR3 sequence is CASSYGPRGVLGTEAFF. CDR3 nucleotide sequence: TGTGCCAGCAGTTACGGCCCGCGGGGCGTGTTGGGCACTGAAGCTTTCTTT.

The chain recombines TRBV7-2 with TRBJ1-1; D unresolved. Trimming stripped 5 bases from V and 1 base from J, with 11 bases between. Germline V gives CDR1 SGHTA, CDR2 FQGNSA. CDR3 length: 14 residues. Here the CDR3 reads CASSISQANTEAFF. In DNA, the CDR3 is TGTGCCAGCAGCATATCCCAGGCGAACACTGAAGCTTTCTTT.

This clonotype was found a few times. Written as DNA, the CDR3 is TGTGCCAGCAGCCCGGGACAGGGATTAAGTGGGGCCAACGTCCTGACTTTC. Translated: CASSPGQGLSGANVLTF. The rearrangement links TRBV5-6 to TRBJ2-6, with 9 bases aligning to TRBD1. V was pared by 4 bases and J by 3 bases, with 8 bases of the junction left unmatched. CDR3 length: 17 residues. Germline V CDR1 and CDR2: SGHDT, YYEEEE.

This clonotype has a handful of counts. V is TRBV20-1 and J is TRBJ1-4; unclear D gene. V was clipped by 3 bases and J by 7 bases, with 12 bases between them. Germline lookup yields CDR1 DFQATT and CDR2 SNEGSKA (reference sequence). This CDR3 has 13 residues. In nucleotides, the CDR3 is TGCAGTGCTAGGCGAGGCCAGCTTGAAAAACTGTTTTTT. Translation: CSARRGQLEKLFF.

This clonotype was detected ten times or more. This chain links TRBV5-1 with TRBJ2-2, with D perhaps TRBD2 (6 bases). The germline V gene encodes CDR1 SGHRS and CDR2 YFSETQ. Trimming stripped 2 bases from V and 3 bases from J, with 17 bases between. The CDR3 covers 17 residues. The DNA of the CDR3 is TGCGCCAGCAGCTTTGCGATCGGGGGAGTGTACACCGGGGAGCTGTTTTTT. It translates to CASSFAIGGVYTGELFF.

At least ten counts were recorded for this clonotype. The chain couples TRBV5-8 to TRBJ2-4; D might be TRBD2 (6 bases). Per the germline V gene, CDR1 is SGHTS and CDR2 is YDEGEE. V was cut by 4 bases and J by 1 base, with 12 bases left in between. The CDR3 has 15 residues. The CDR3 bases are TGTGCCAGCAGCCCGGGCCGGGGGGCCAAAAACATTCAGTACTTC. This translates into CASSPGRGAKNIQYF.

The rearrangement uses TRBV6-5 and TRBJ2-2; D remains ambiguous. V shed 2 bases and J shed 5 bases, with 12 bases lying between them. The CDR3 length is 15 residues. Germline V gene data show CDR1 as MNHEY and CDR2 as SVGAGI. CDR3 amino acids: CASSYGSLDTGELFF. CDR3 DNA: TGTGCCAGCAGTTACGGTAGCCTAGATACCGGGGAGCTGTTTTTT.

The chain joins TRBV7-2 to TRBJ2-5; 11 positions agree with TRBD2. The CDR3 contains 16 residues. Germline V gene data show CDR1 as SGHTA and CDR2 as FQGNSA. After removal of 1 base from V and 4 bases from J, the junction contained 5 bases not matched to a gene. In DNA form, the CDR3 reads TGTGCCAGCAGCTTAGGATTTAGCGGGAGGGGAGAGACCCAGTACTTC. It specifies CASSLGFSGRGETQYF.